One and the same sample provided the 22 T cell receptor beta chains below, sequenced in a study of regulatory T cells in long-lasting Graves disease. This sample's time point: persistent/refractory GD, antithyroid drugs over 5 years with positive TRAb. Following extraction of RNA from PBMCs, that RNA was used to make the TCR library. HTBI primers from iRepertoire and Arm-PCR of CDR3 regions yielded the TCR beta libraries. TCRdb re-called the multiplex PCR reads through MiXCR, storing one row per CDR3 protein. The table shows 400,000 or so distinct CDR3 sequences, with roughly a quarter occurring only once. This material consisted of peripheral blood mononuclear cells (PBMCs), taken when the disease was refractory, from a patient treated with antithyroid drugs. The receptors stem from a female donor with Graves disease.

A note on this clonotype: This clone may be a read error of a much larger clone one base away. This sequence joins TRBV29-1 and TRBJ2-2; 8 nucleotides match TRBD1. V lost 1 base, J lost 1 base, and 5 bases stayed unmatched. The CDR3 runs to 16 residues. Germline CDR1 SQVTM, CDR2 ANQGSEA. CDR3 region: CSVEARGRENTGELFF. In DNA form, the CDR3 reads TGCAGCGTTGAAGCCAGGGGGCGGGAGAACACCGGGGAGCTGTTTTTT.

This clonotype was seen a few times. J is TRBJ2-7 and V is TRBV7-2, with D perhaps being TRBD1 or TRBD2 (5 bases each). Per the germline V gene, CDR1 is SGHTA and CDR2 is FQGNSA. The CDR3 sequence is 12 residues long. V lost 10 bases and J lost 7, with 17 bases in between. CDR3 region: CATAVGLEEQYF. CDR3 nucleotide sequence: TGTGCCACAGCGGTGGGGCTAGAAGAGCAGTACTTC.

A word on this clonotype: Given a much more abundant clone one base away, this may be a read error. The V and J genes are TRBV11-2 and TRBJ2-5, with D unclear. The CDR3 consists of 13 residues. Germline loops: CDR1 SGHAT, CDR2 FQNNGV. This CDR3 is CASSPSWREIQYF. The CDR3 bases are TGTGCCAGCAGCCCTTCCTGGAGAGAGATCCAGTACTTC.

This clonotype came up many times. V and J are TRBV3-1 and TRBJ2-5; D ambiguous. V was clipped by 4 bases and J by 5 bases, with 17 bases between them. This CDR3 has 15 amino acids. The germline V gene has CDR1 LGHDT and CDR2 YNNKEL (reference sequence). Here the CDR3 reads CASSLREPRRETQYF. CDR3 DNA sequence: TGTGCCAGCAGCCTAAGAGAGCCTAGACGGGAGACCCAGTACTTC.

This clonotype was picked up many times. The rearrangement uses TRBV11-3 and TRBJ2-2; a weak D match, TRBD2 (6 bases). Germline CDR1 reads SGHNT; CDR2 reads YENEEA. This CDR3 contains 15 residues. Trimming removed 5 bases at V and 1 base at J, with 11 bases between. CDR3 sequence reads: CASSVGTLNTGELFF. The CDR3 DNA is TGTGCCAGCAGCGTGGGGACTCTGAACACCGGGGAGCTGTTTTTT.

This clonotype was counted between two and nine times. The rearrangement joins TRBV7-9 to TRBJ1-2, with a tentative D call TRBD1 (5 bases). Germline CDR1 is SEHNR and CDR2 is FQNEAQ (reference sequence). Trimming left V 0 bases short and J 8 bases short, with 13 bases between. The CDR3 has 14 amino acids. The DNA for the CDR3 is TGTGCCAGCAGCTTAGCTTTCAGGGCGGACGGCTACACCTTC. Translating gives CASSLAFRADGYTF.

The chain couples TRBV19 to TRBJ1-3, with D possibly TRBD1 on 6 matching bases. The CDR3 is 15 residues long. The V end was cut by 3 bases, the J end by 4 bases, with 13 bases between. The V gene's germline CDR1 is LNHDA and CDR2 SQIVND (reference sequence). The chain's CDR3 is CASSIRRGEGNTIYF. CDR3 coding DNA: TGTGCCAGTAGTATCCGCAGGGGCGAAGGAAACACCATATATTTT.

The V gene is TRBV7-2, the J gene TRBJ2-7; D possibly corresponds to TRBD2 (5 bases). The CDR3 is 15 amino acids. Per germline, CDR1 SGHTA and CDR2 FQGNSA. With 1 base removed from V and 2 bases from J, the gap between germline ends came to 12 bases. CDR3 nucleotide sequence: TGTGCCAGCAGCTTAGTAACGGACTCCGCCTACGAGCAGTACTTC. This sequence encodes CASSLVTDSAYEQYF.

As for this clonotype: A much larger clone lies one base from this, so it may be a read error. The chain links TRBV27 to TRBJ1-1; no definite D call. CDR3 length equals 16 residues. CDR1 and CDR2 (germline): MNHEY, SMNVEV (reference sequence). V was trimmed by 0 bases and J by 3 bases, leaving 14 bases between them. The CDR3 DNA is TGTGCCAGCAGTTTATCGGAGGAGGTTGGACACACTGAAGCTTTCTTT. This codes for CASSLSEEVGHTEAFF.

The rearrangement links TRBV12-3 or TRBV12-4 to TRBJ2-7, with 9 bases matching TRBD2. Losses at the gene ends were 0 bases for V and 7 bases for J; bases not matched to a gene: 7. The CDR3 is made up of 15 amino acids. CDR3 sequence reads: CASSLAASGTDEQYF. The CDR3 nucleotides are TGTGCCAGCAGTTTAGCGGCTAGCGGGACAGATGAGCAGTACTTC.

This clonotype was observed many times. One end of the junction fails to match germline, which may point to a read error. The rearrangement links TRBV15 to TRBJ2-5; 12 bases map to TRBD2. Germline CDR1 is LNHNV and CDR2 is YYDKDF (reference sequence). The CDR3 consists of 16 residues. CDR3 DNA: TGTGCCACCAGCAGAGAACTAGCGGGAGGCATAGAGGCCCAGTACTTC. Translating it yields CATSRELAGGIEAQYF.

The chain couples TRBV14 to TRBJ2-2; maybe TRBD1 (5 bases). CDR1 and CDR2 from the germline V gene are SGHDN and FVKESK. The V end lost 4 bases, the J end lost 6 bases, and 12 bases lay between the germline ends. There are 14 residues in the CDR3. Here the CDR3 reads CASSPTAVAGELFF. The DNA for the CDR3 is TGTGCCAGCAGCCCGACAGCTGTGGCCGGGGAGCTGTTTTTT.

This clonotype showed up just a few times. With a much larger clone just one base away, this may be a read error. The gene calls are TRBV28 and TRBJ2-2; no reliable D call. The germline V gene encodes CDR1 MDHEN and CDR2 SYDVKM. The CDR3 covers 16 residues. The CDR3 region is CAGSLFSVSYTGELFF. The DNA for the CDR3 is TGTGCCGGCAGTTTATTCTCTGTGAGTTACACCGGGGAGCTGTTTTTT.

This clonotype has a handful of counts. The chain is built from TRBV5-1 and TRBJ2-7; tentative D call: TRBD1 (6 bases). The CDR3 runs to 13 residues. V dropped 2 bases and J dropped 6 bases, with 12 bases sitting between them. Looked up from germline, CDR1 is SGHRS and CDR2 is YFSETQ. CDR3 in DNA: TGCGCCAGCAGCTTCAGGGGTGGAGGCGAGCAGTACTTC. Its translation is CASSFRGGGEQYF.

As regards this clonotype: Since the CDR3 does not end with the conserved phenylalanine or tryptophan, this likely comes from a read error. The chain couples TRBV3-1 to TRBJ2-4; D perhaps matches TRBD2 (5 bases). Between the trimmed V and J ends, which lost 1 base and 8 bases, there was a span of 12 bases. The CDR3 contains 14 residues. Germline loops: CDR1 LGHDT, CDR2 YNNKEL (reference sequence). The CDR3 region is CASSQGSGIDIQYS. DNA of the CDR3: TGTGCCAGCAGCCAAGGGTCGGGAATTGACATTCAGTACTCC.

This clonotype was seen more than once but under ten times. The rearrangement joins TRBV29-1 to TRBJ1-1, with D unclear. V lost 7 bases and J lost 0, with 12 bases in between. CDR1 and CDR2 from the germline V gene are SQVTM and ANQGSEA. This CDR3 has 13 residues. In DNA form, the CDR3 reads TGCAGCGCCGAGGGCAGGATGAACACTGAAGCTTTCTTT. Protein sequence: CSAEGRMNTEAFF.

This clonotype came up a few times. The rearrangement joins TRBV28 to TRBJ1-3; D not resolved. V was clipped by 5 bases and J by 0 bases, with 14 bases between them. The V gene's germline CDR1 is MDHEN and CDR2 SYDVKM. The CDR3 totals 16 residues. The CDR3 region has the DNA TGTGCCAGCAGTCCCCTGATTATTTACTCTGGAAACACCATATATTTT. Its protein is CASSPLIIYSGNTIYF.

This clonotype was seen ten or more times. Compared with germline, one end of the junction differs, possibly owing to a read error. The chain couples TRBV3-1 to TRBJ1-2; 7 bases are shared with TRBD1. This CDR3 comprises 13 residues. Germline assignment: CDR1 LGHDT and CDR2 YNNKEL (reference sequence). CDR3 in amino acids: CASSKDRALGYTF. The CDR3 DNA reads TGTGCCAGCAGCAAAGACAGGGCTCTTGGCTACACCTTC.

This clonotype was seen at least ten times. The chain carries TRBV2 and TRBJ1-6; 11 positions match TRBD1. After removal of 8 bases from V and 10 bases from J, the junction contained 7 bases not matched to a gene. CDR3 length equals 14 residues. Germline assignment: CDR1 SNHLY and CDR2 FYNNEI. CDR3: CASVGTGGRSPLHF. CDR3 sequence (DNA): TGTGCCAGCGTTGGGACAGGGGGACGATCACCCCTCCACTTT.

The sample holds a few counts of this clonotype. The CDR3 region has the DNA TGCGCCAGCAGCCAACGGGCAGAGTTCACCGGGGAGCTGTTTTTT. As protein: CASSQRAEFTGELFF. The chain uses TRBV5-1 and TRBJ2-2; D is unresolved. Trimming cost V 4 bases and J 4 bases, with 14 bases left between them. This CDR3 is built from 15 residues. Per the germline V gene, CDR1 is SGHRS and CDR2 is YFSETQ. Full variable domain (remainder filled in from reference TRBV5-1 and TRBJ2-2): KAGVTQTPRYLIKTRGQQVTLSCSPISGHRSVSWYQQTPGQGLQFLFEYFSETQRNKGNFPGRFSGRQFSNSRSEMNVSTLELGDSALYLCASSQRAEFTGELFFGEGSRLTVL.

This clonotype was seen a handful of times. The V call is TRBV6-5, the J call TRBJ2-6; D is ambiguous. Trimming took off 3 bases at V and 3 bases at J, with 3 bases between the two ends. The CDR3 contains 13 residues. The V gene's germline CDR1 is MNHEY and CDR2 SVGAGI. The CDR3 DNA is TGTGCCAGCAGTTATGGTGGGGCCAACGTCCTGACTTTC. It encodes CASSYGGANVLTF.

This clonotype was counted at least ten times. The gene calls are TRBV28 and TRBJ2-5; no definite D call. V was trimmed by 3 bases and J by 7 bases, leaving 9 bases between them. Per germline, CDR1 MDHEN and CDR2 SYDVKM. This CDR3 has 12 amino acids. DNA for the CDR3: TGTGCCAGCAGTTTCGAGGTGGGGACCCAGTACTTC. This encodes CASSFEVGTQYF.